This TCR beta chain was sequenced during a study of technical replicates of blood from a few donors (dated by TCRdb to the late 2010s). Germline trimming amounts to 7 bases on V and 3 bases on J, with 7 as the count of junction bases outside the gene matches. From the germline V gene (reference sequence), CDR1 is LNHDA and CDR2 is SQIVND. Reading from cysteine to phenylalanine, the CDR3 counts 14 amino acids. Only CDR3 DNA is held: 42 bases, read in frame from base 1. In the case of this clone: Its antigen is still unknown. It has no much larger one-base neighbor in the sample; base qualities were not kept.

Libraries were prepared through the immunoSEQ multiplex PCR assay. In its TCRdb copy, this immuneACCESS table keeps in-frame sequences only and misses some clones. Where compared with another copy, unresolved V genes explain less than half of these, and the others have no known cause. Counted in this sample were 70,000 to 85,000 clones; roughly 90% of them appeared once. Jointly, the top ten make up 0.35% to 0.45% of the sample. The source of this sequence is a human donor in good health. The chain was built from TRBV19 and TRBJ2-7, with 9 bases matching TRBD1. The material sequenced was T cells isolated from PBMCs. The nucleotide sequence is TGTGCCAGTAATCCGGGACAGGGATTCTACGAGCAGTACTTC. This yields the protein CASNPGQGFYEQYF. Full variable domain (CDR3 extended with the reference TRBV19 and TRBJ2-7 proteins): DGGITQSPKYLFRKEGQNVTLSCEQNLNHDAMYWYRQDPGQGLRLIYYSQIVNDFQKGDIAEGYSVSREKKESFPLTVTSAQKNPTAFYLCASNPGQGFYEQYFGPGTRLTVT.